These T cell receptor beta chains were read from a single sample in a study of blood T cell repertoires in COVID-19. The data were produced by immunoSEQ multiplex PCR, yet TCRdb's version contains in-frame clones alone and is incomplete. The table has fewer than 500,000 clones, about 90% seen once; the top ten hold roughly 0.87%. The source material was peripheral blood. These receptors were collected from a man between 18 and 35 years old with COVID-19, enrolled during active disease. Both conserved end residues are part of each CDR3.

V gene	J gene	CDR3 protein
TRBV30	TRBJ2-1	CAWSSRNEQFF
TRBV6-6	TRBJ1-1	CASSIQGPNTEAFF
TRBV6-5	TRBJ1-3	CASAWADSGNTIYF
TRBV11-2	TRBJ2-1	CASRLTSGGHNEQFF
TRBV7-2	TRBJ1-1	CASSQQGVDTEAFF
TRBV25-1	TRBJ2-2	CASSGLLRQGFNTGELFF
TRBV10-1	TRBJ2-1	CASSEGGRDEQFF
TRBV19	TRBJ2-7	CATSDRTYEQYF
TRBV21-1	TRBJ2-2	CASSTRDRVVGELFF
TRBV14	TRBJ2-5	CASSQDVGLIGETQYF
TRBV2	TRBJ2-3	CATKVRGTTSTDTQYF
TRBV18	TRBJ2-3	CASSPSLSSTDTQYF
TRBV11-3	TRBJ2-1	CASSLDITSGYNEQFF
TRBV7-8	TRBJ2-7	CASSLLTSGFSYEQYF
TRBV20-1	TRBJ1-1	CSASQGAGTEAFF
TRBV5-1	TRBJ1-6	CASSLVPDSNSPLHF
TRBV28	TRBJ2-5	CATQGAGETQYF
TRBV6-5	TRBJ2-7	CASRRLAEVYEQYF
TRBV7-9	TRBJ1-1	CASSLEGQLNTEAFF
TRBV29-1	TRBJ2-7	CTASGRFSYEQYF
TRBV7-9	TRBJ2-1	CATSGLAGDNEQFF
TRBV11-3	TRBJ2-2	CASSTKRGQKTGELFF
TRBV3-1/TRBV3-2	TRBJ2-7	CASSPLGTGDSEQYF
TRBV27	TRBJ2-5	CASSSLGGNQETQYF
TRBV7-6	TRBJ1-6	CASSLARDSRNSPLHF
TRBV13	TRBJ2-7	CASSSLAGETYEQYF
TRBV30	TRBJ1-2	CAWRDYRDRGYGYTF
TRBV6-5	TRBJ1-2	CASSRQGENYGYTF
TRBV21-1	TRBJ1-5	CAGSPALQNGNQPQHF
TRBV5-8	TRBJ1-3	CASSPGQGHIYF